This note documents a single T cell receptor beta chain sequence. As yet, its antigen is unknown. The source of the sample is a study of Graves' ophthalmopathy and Graves' hyperthyroidism. Hyperthyroidism patients were newly diagnosed, under 2 months' duration, aged 18 to 65. Enrollment excluded any patients with other autoimmune diseases, uncontrolled infections, pregnancy or lactation. Diagnosis used clinical symptoms, serum thyroxine, TRAb, thyroid ultrasound and orbital computed tomography. Amplification targeted the TCR beta CDR3 regions, with RNA transcripts as the source material. After a first-round RT-PCR with HTBI primers, a second-round multiplex PCR was run. One entry per CDR3 protein, called by TCRdb with MiXCR from the multiplex PCR reads. There are over a million distinct CDR3 sequences in the sample; less than 45% occur only once, and 8.5% to 14% lies in the top ten. Study-level results: From stable hyperthyroidism, ophthalmopathy was separated by a 13-signature model with about 88% sensitivity and around 80% specificity.

V was pared by 7 bases and J by 3 bases, with 10 bases between. Germline values: CDR1 SNHLY, CDR2 FYNNEI. The CDR3 is 13 amino acids. This receptor was taken from an adult man with Graves' hyperthyroidism. The sequencing sample was made of peripheral blood or thyroid tissue (not recorded which). This chain links TRBV2 with TRBJ1-5; D not resolved. The CDR3 spells CASTVASNQPQHF. For the CDR3, the DNA is TGTGCCAGCACTGTGGCCTCCAATCAGCCCCAGCATTTT. The full variable domain, its missing parts supplied by reference TRBV2 and TRBJ1-5, is EPEVTQTPSHQVTQMGQEVILRCVPISNHLYFYWYRQILGQKVEFLVSFYNNEISEKSEIFDDQFSVERPDGSNFTLKIRSTKLEDSAMYFCASTVASNQPQHFGDGTRLSIL.